A single sample is the source of the 27 T cell receptor beta chains below, sequenced in a study of blood T cell repertoires in COVID-19. Produced via immunoSEQ multiplex PCR; TCRdb's table is partial and in-frame only. The repertoire consists of 150,000 to 190,000 clones, with about 85% occurring once and the leading ten covering roughly 8.3%. What was sequenced was peripheral blood. The origin of the receptors is a woman in her sixties or seventies with COVID-19, enrolled during active disease.

This clone appeared a single time. The chain is built from TRBV12-3 or TRBV12-4 and TRBJ2-7; D possibly corresponds to TRBD1 (5 bases). The CDR3 is made up of 13 amino acids. V dropped 8 bases and J dropped 1 base, with 12 bases sitting between them. CDR3 bases: TGTGCCAGCCGTAGGGCAGGGTCCTACGAGCAGTACGTC. Its protein product is CASRRAGSYEQYV.

The J gene is TRBJ2-2, the V gene TRBV7-6, with D perhaps matching TRBD2 (5 bases). From germline, CDR1 is SGHVS and CDR2 FNYEAQ. V lost 2 bases and J 4 bases, leaving 14 bases between the germline ends. The CDR3 is 16 residues long. CDR3 amino acids: CASSLYETTGTGELFF. The CDR3 DNA follows: TGTGCCAGCAGCTTATATGAGACTACGGGCACCGGGGAGCTGTTTTTT.

The CDR3 DNA reads as TGTGCCAGTAGTCCTTCTAGGTACCAAGAGACCCAGTACTTC. Translation gives CASSPSRYQETQYF. V gene TRBV19 combines with J gene TRBJ2-5, with D uncertain. The CDR3 extends over 14 amino acids. CDR1 is LNHDA, CDR2 SQIVND, per germline (reference sequence). V shed 5 bases and J shed 0 bases, with 10 bases lying between them.

This sequence joins TRBV5-6 and TRBJ1-5; D ambiguous. V shed 1 base and J shed 7 bases, with 6 bases lying between them. CDR3 length: 12 residues. CDR1 is SGHDT and CDR2 is YYEEEE in the germline V gene. The CDR3 DNA reads TGTGCCAGCAGCTTGCCTTCGCAGCCCCAGCATTTT. Translating it yields CASSLPSQPQHF.

The V and J genes are TRBV2 and TRBJ2-6, with TRBD1 identical over 12 bases. Germline CDR1 reads SNHLY; CDR2 reads FYNNEI. The length of the CDR3 is 17 residues. J was trimmed by 4 bases and V by 4 bases; bases with no gene match: 5. CDR3 in DNA: TGTGCCAGCAGTGCCGGGACAGGGGGCACGGGGGCCAACGTCCTGACTTTC. Protein sequence: CASSAGTGGTGANVLTF.

The J gene is TRBJ1-2, the V gene TRBV2; D is perhaps TRBD1 (6 bases). V lost 2 bases, J lost 4 bases, and 17 bases lay in between. The CDR3 extends over 16 amino acids. Germline loops: CDR1 SNHLY, CDR2 FYNNEI. The chain's CDR3 is CASSESLSRGAYGYTF. The CDR3, as DNA: TGTGCCAGCAGTGAATCCCTGAGTCGGGGGGCCTATGGCTACACCTTC. The whole variable domain, remainder taken from reference TRBV2 and TRBJ1-2, is EPEVTQTPSHQVTQMGQEVILRCVPISNHLYFYWYRQILGQKVEFLVSFYNNEISEKSEIFDDQFSVERPDGSNFTLKIRSTKLEDSAMYFCASSESLSRGAYGYTFGSGTRLTVV.

The chain uses TRBV29-1 and TRBJ2-7; 9 bases are a match to TRBD1. With 5 bases clipped from V and 2 bases from J, the junction kept 4 bases outside the gene matches. Germline V gene lookup returns CDR1 SQVTM and CDR2 ANQGSEA. The CDR3 sequence is 13 residues long. CDR3 nucleotide sequence: TGCAGCGTTCAACAGGGGGCCGCCTACGAGCAGTACTTC. Amino acids: CSVQQGAAYEQYF.

The V call is TRBV18, the J call TRBJ2-7, with 9 bases that match TRBD2. V trimming: 6 bases; J trimming: 4 bases; junction bases outside the gene matches: 10. The CDR3 length is 15 residues. Per germline, CDR1 KGHSH and CDR2 LQKENI. In DNA, the CDR3 is TGTGCCAGCTCTCCTTCGGCGGGAGGGCCTTACGAGCAGTACTTC. Encoded protein: CASSPSAGGPYEQYF. The whole variable domain, remainder taken from reference TRBV18 and TRBJ2-7, is NAGVMQNPRHLVRRRGQEARLRCSPMKGHSHVYWYRQLPEEGLKFMVYLQKENIIDESGMPKERFSAEFPKEGPSILRIQQVVRGDSAAYFCASSPSAGGPYEQYFGPGTRLTVT.

About this clone itself: The junction departs from the called germline gene at one end, perhaps through a read error. This rearrangement joins TRBV5-1 to TRBJ2-2, with 9 bases fitting TRBD2. The CDR3 consists of 16 residues. The germline gives CDR1 SGHRS, CDR2 YFSETQ. The CDR3 bases are TGCCCCAGCGAAGAACGCGGGGGGGCAATGGCCGGGGAGCTGTTTTTT. Protein sequence: CPSEERGGAMAGELFF.

The chain joins TRBV5-6 to TRBJ1-5, with D maybe TRBD1 (5 bases). The ends were cut back, 0 bases at V and 1 base at J, with 8 bases in the middle. The CDR3 runs to 15 residues. Germline lookup yields CDR1 SGHDT and CDR2 YYEEEE. In DNA, the CDR3 is TGTGCCAGCAGCTTGGGGAGGGGCAGCAATCAGCCCCAGCATTTT. Its translation is CASSLGRGSNQPQHF.

The sample holds a few counts of this clone. The chain joins TRBV6-5 to TRBJ1-1; D is uncertain. The germline V gene encodes CDR1 MNHEY and CDR2 SVGAGI. The CDR3 spans 13 residues. Trimming pared 2 bases from V and 0 bases from J, leaving 4 bases between. The CDR3 DNA reads as TGTGCCAGCAGTTACGAGGTGAACACTGAAGCTTTCTTT. Its translation: CASSYEVNTEAFF.

The rearrangement links TRBV5-1 to TRBJ1-3; 10 nucleotides align to TRBD1. The germline CDR1 and CDR2 sequences are SGHRS and YFSETQ. Germline trimming cut 6 bases from V and 9 bases from J; bases unmatched to any gene: 12. The CDR3 is 15 amino acids. The CDR3 DNA follows: TGCGCCAGCACCCCGACAGGGGGCAACGGCGGCACCATATATTTT. Amino acids: CASTPTGGNGGTIYF.

The V call is TRBV19, the J call TRBJ1-5; D remains unclear. CDR1 and CDR2 from the germline V gene are LNHDA and SQIVND (reference sequence). There are 13 residues in the CDR3. The V end was cut by 4 bases, the J end by 1 base, with 5 bases between. The CDR3 nucleotides read TGTGCCAGTAGTAGGAGCAGCAATCAGCCCCAGCATTTT. It specifies CASSRSSNQPQHF.

The gene calls are TRBV7-2 and TRBJ1-5; D possibly corresponds to TRBD1 (6 bases). Trimming took off 5 bases at V and 4 bases at J, with 15 bases between the two ends. Per the germline V gene, CDR1 is SGHTA and CDR2 is FQGNSA. The CDR3 loop spans 15 amino acids. The DNA for the CDR3 is TGTGCCAGCAGCCTACAGGGATGGAGGAATCAGCCCCAGCATTTT. It encodes CASSLQGWRNQPQHF.

A remark on this clone: Other DNA sequences within the sample encode an identical CDR3. The chain carries TRBV5-1 and TRBJ2-2, with 8 bases fitting TRBD1. CDR1 is SGHRS, CDR2 YFSETQ, per germline. After removal of 3 bases from V and 2 bases from J, the junction contained 3 bases not matched to a gene. The CDR3 is 15 amino acids. The CDR3, as DNA: TGCGCCAGCAGCTCAGGGGGCCTAAACACCGGGGAGCTGTTTTTT. Translating it yields CASSSGGLNTGELFF.

CDR3 sequence reads: CASSFRPLPGQANIQYF. CDR3 in DNA: TGTGCCAGCAGCTTCAGACCCTTACCGGGACAGGCAAACATTCAGTACTTC. This sequence joins TRBV7-8 and TRBJ2-4; 8 positions match TRBD1. The CDR3 is 17 amino acids. V dropped 3 bases and J dropped 6; count of bases not matched to a gene: 13. Germline CDR1 reads SGHVS; CDR2 reads FQNEAQ.

This sequence joins TRBV15 and TRBJ1-3; D is unclear. The CDR3 length is 15 residues. Germline CDR1 and CDR2: LNHNV and YYDKDF (reference sequence). The V end lost 1 base, the J end lost 6 bases, and 13 bases lay between the germline ends. The CDR3 DNA reads as TGTGCCACCAGCAGAGGCTCCGGGTTGGAAAACACCATATATTTT. The encoded protein is CATSRGSGLENTIYF. Together with reference TRBV15 and TRBJ1-3, the CDR3 gives the full variable domain: DAMVIQNPRYQVTQFGKPVTLSCSQTLNHNVMYWYQQKSSQAPKLLFHYYDKDFNNEADTPDNFQSRRPNTSFCFLDIRSPGLGDTAMYLCATSRGSGLENTIYFGEGSWLTVV.

This rearrangement joins TRBV5-1 to TRBJ1-6; no clear D. Germline V lookup: CDR1 SGHRS, CDR2 YFSETQ. This CDR3 contains 16 residues. The germline V and J ends were trimmed by 4 bases and 0 bases, with 11 bases remaining between them. CDR3 DNA: TGCGCCAGCAGCATTGCGGTGAGCTCCTATAATTCACCCCTCCACTTT. Its protein product is CASSIAVSSYNSPLHF.

The V and J genes are TRBV7-3 and TRBJ1-1, with D hard to call. Germline CDR1 SGHTA, CDR2 FQGTGA. V was clipped by 0 bases and J by 1 base, with 6 bases between them. This CDR3 spans 14 amino acids. CDR3 bases: TGTGCCAGCAGCTTAACTGGCAAGAACACTGAAGCTTTCTTT. It encodes CASSLTGKNTEAFF.

This chain links TRBV7-8 with TRBJ2-7, with TRBD2 matching over 9 bases. The germline V gene has CDR1 SGHVS and CDR2 FQNEAQ. The ends lost 4 bases at V and 2 bases at J; junction bases unmatched: 9. The CDR3 has 16 residues. This chain's CDR3 is CASSSGPGTSPYEQYF. The CDR3 DNA reads TGTGCCAGCAGCTCCGGGCCCGGGACTAGCCCCTACGAGCAGTACTTC.

This clone was detected only once. The V gene is TRBV5-6, the J gene TRBJ1-2; no reliable D call. CDR3 size: 16 residues. In germline, CDR1 is SGHDT, CDR2 YYEEEE. V dropped 5 bases and J dropped 0 bases, with 17 bases sitting between them. The CDR3 spells CASSGDMGRSNYGYTF. CDR3 DNA sequence: TGTGCCAGCAGTGGGGATATGGGGAGATCTAACTATGGCTACACCTTC. Full variable domain (rest looked up from reference TRBV5-6 and TRBJ1-2): DAGVTQSPTHLIKTRGQQVTLRCSPKSGHDTVSWYQQALGQGPQFIFQYYEEEERQRGNFPDRFSGHQFPNYSSELNVNALLLGDSALYLCASSGDMGRSNYGYTFGSGTRLTVV.

The chain links TRBV24-1 to TRBJ2-1; possible D gene TRBD2, 6 bases. The V gene's germline CDR1 is KGHDR and CDR2 SFDVKD. Trimming took off 7 bases at V and 2 bases at J, with 14 bases between the two ends. The CDR3 has 15 residues. DNA for the CDR3: TGTGCCACCAGGAAGGGACTGGGCGCCTACAATGAGCAGTTCTTC. Its translation: CATRKGLGAYNEQFF.

The chain combines TRBV29-1 with TRBJ1-1; D is perhaps TRBD1 (5 bases). The CDR3 is 13 amino acids. Between the trimmed V and J ends, which lost 7 bases and 0 bases, there was a span of 12 bases. CDR1 and CDR2 (germline): SQVTM, ANQGSEA. The CDR3: CSAQGGLNTEAFF. The CDR3 DNA reads as TGCAGCGCCCAGGGAGGACTGAACACTGAAGCTTTCTTT.

This clone was counted a few times. The rearrangement uses TRBV20-1 and TRBJ2-7; D remains ambiguous. The CDR3 runs to 15 residues. V lost 3 bases to trimming and J lost 0 bases, with 15 bases between them. In germline, CDR1 is DFQATT, CDR2 SNEGSKA (reference sequence). CDR3 coding DNA: TGCAGTGCTAGTCGGTACCCGGAGAGCTCCTACGAGCAGTACGTC. Residues: CSASRYPESSYEQYV.

The chain is built from TRBV10-3 and TRBJ1-1, with 7 bases aligning to TRBD1. The V and J ends lost 10 bases and 8 bases, in that order; junction bases with no gene match: 4. Germline V CDR1 and CDR2: ENHRY, SYGVKD. This CDR3 region has 10 residues. In DNA form, the CDR3 reads TGTGCCACAGGACAGGAAGAAGCTTTCTTT. Protein: CATGQEEAFF.

The chain has TRBV6-5 and TRBJ1-5; weak D call: TRBD1 (6 bases). Germline V lookup: CDR1 MNHEY, CDR2 SVGAGI. Trimming took 5 bases from V and 7 from J, leaving 15 bases between them. This CDR3 is built from 14 residues. The CDR3 protein is CASSQRTVEQPQHF. The CDR3 DNA reads as TGTGCCAGCAGTCAGAGGACAGTGGAGCAGCCCCAGCATTTT.

The chain has TRBV7-3 and TRBJ2-1; TRBD1 agrees at 8 bases. V lost 5 bases to trimming and J lost 13 bases; unmatched junction nucleotides: 7. In germline, CDR1 is SGHTA, CDR2 FQGTGA. The CDR3 has 12 residues. For the CDR3, the DNA is TGTGCCAGCAGCCCGGGCGGGACAGGTCAGTTCTTC. Protein product: CASSPGGTGQFF.